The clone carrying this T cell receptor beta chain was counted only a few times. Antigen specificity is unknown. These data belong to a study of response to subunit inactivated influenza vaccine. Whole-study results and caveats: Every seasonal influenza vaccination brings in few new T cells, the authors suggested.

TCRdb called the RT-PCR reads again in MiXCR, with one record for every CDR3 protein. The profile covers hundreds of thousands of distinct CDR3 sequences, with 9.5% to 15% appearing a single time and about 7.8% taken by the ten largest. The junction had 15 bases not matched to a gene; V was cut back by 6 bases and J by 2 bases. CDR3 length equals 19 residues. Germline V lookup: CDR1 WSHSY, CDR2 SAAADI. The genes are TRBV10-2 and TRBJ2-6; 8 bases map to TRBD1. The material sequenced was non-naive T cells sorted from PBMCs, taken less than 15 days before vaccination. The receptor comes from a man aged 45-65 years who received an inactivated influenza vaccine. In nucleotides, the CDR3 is TGCGCCAGCAGAGACAATCTCGGACAGGGATTGGCTGGGGCCAACGTCCTGACTTTC. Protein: CASRDNLGQGLAGANVLTF.